Presented here are 29 T cell receptor beta chains from one specimen sequenced in a study of T cells in Graves' hyperthyroidism and ophthalmopathy. Amplified TCR beta CDR3 regions came from RNA transcripts. Using the HTBI primer set, a first-round RT-PCR was run on the TCR CDR3. TCRdb reprocessed the multiplex PCR reads with MiXCR, giving one entry per CDR3 protein. The repertoire holds 340,000 or so distinct CDR3 sequences, with approximately 16% as singletons. Sequences were obtained from blood. Every receptor here comes from a man aged 25 to 45 with Graves' hyperthyroidism.

This clonotype was observed at least ten times. The chain couples TRBV12-3 or TRBV12-4 to TRBJ2-1; maybe TRBD1 (5 bases). The CDR3 totals 13 residues. V lost 9 bases and J 9 bases, leaving 18 bases between the germline ends. CDR3 in DNA: TGTGCCAGTAGACCCGGAACAGGTTCTGAGCAGTTCTTC. Translating gives CASRPGTGSEQFF.

This clonotype was seen only once. A read error may produce the germline difference seen at one junction end. The rearrangement links TRBV6-1 to TRBJ1-6, with 8 bases fitting TRBD1. This CDR3 has 17 amino acids. From germline, CDR1 is MNHNS and CDR2 SASEGT. CDR3 DNA: TGTGCCAGCACTGAAGAGCCGGCAGGACAGGGCAATTCACCCCTCCACTTT. Translation: CASTEEPAGQGNSPLHF.

The chain couples TRBV5-1 to TRBJ2-1; D is unclear. Germline lookup yields CDR1 SGHRS and CDR2 YFSETQ. CDR3 size: 16 residues. Trimming pared 4 bases from V and 1 base from J, leaving 15 bases between. CDR3 nucleotides: TGCGCCAGCAGCGTGGGGTTGGGCGATTCCTACAATGAGCAGTTCTTC. Translated: CASSVGLGDSYNEQFF.

The rearrangement links TRBV7-6 to TRBJ2-5; TRBD1 matches at 8 bases. Germline-derived CDR1 and CDR2 are SGHVS and FNYEAQ. The CDR3 extends over 13 amino acids. Trimming removed 4 bases from V and 4 bases from J; junction bases left unmatched: 2. CDR3 sequence: CASSSGQAETQYF. The CDR3 nucleotides are TGTGCCAGCAGCTCGGGACAGGCAGAGACCCAGTACTTC.

This rearrangement joins TRBV12-3 or TRBV12-4 to TRBJ2-2; D possibly uses TRBD1 or TRBD2 (6 bases each). V lost 6 bases, J lost 6 bases, and 14 bases lay in between. CDR3 size: 14 residues. DNA of the CDR3: TGTGCCAGCAGGTTCGGGGGCTCACCCGGGGAGCTGTTTTTT. This encodes CASRFGGSPGELFF.

This clonotype was seen ten or more times. The genes are TRBV10-3 and TRBJ1-5; no clear D. The V gene lost 4 bases and the J gene lost 6 bases, with 13 bases spanning the gap. CDR3 length: 14 residues. Germline V gene sequence: CDR1 ENHRY, CDR2 SYGVKD. CDR3 residues: CAISVEGRFQPQHF. The CDR3 DNA reads TGTGCCATCAGTGTCGAGGGAAGGTTTCAGCCCCAGCATTTT.

This clonotype was seen many times. V gene TRBV20-1 combines with J gene TRBJ2-1; the match to TRBD2 covers 9 bases. J gave up 4 bases and V 2 bases, and 9 bases lay outside the gene matches. The CDR3 covers 16 residues. In germline, CDR1 is DFQATT, CDR2 SNEGSKA (reference sequence). CDR3 sequence (DNA): TGCAGTGCTAGACCAGCGGGAGGCCTGAAGTACAATGAGCAGTTCTTC. Its protein is CSARPAGGLKYNEQFF.

This clonotype occurred many times. The rearrangement uses TRBV11-2 and TRBJ2-3, with D possibly called TRBD1 or TRBD2 (6 bases each). The germline gives CDR1 SGHAT, CDR2 FQNNGV. This CDR3 contains 18 residues. V lost 2 bases and J 1 base, leaving 19 bases between the germline ends. In DNA, the CDR3 is TGTGCCAGCAGCTTAAGGGTAGGGGGGCGGGTCCGCACAGATACGCAGTATTTT. The encoded protein is CASSLRVGGRVRTDTQYF.

Turning to this clonotype: A single base separates this from a much larger clone, so it may be a read error. V usage is TRBV20-1 and J usage is TRBJ2-5; tentatively, D is TRBD1 (5 bases). The CDR3 contains 15 residues. Germline V lookup: CDR1 DFQATT, CDR2 SNEGSKA (reference sequence). The V gene lost 2 bases and the J gene lost 1 base, with 14 bases spanning the gap. CDR3 region: CSARNPQAVQETQYF. The CDR3 DNA sequence: TGCAGTGCTAGAAATCCACAGGCGGTCCAAGAGACCCAGTACTTC.

The genes are TRBV20-1 and TRBJ1-5, with TRBD1 identical over 8 bases. The germline V gene encodes CDR1 DFQATT and CDR2 SNEGSKA (reference sequence). This CDR3 region has 15 residues. Trimming took 3 bases from V and 5 from J; bases not matched to a gene: 9. The CDR3 coding sequence is TGCAGTGCTAGGAGACTGACAGGGGCAGATCAGCCCCAGCATTTT. Protein sequence: CSARRLTGADQPQHF.

Only a few counts were recorded for this clonotype. The rearrangement uses TRBV10-3 and TRBJ2-7; a weak D match, TRBD2 (6 bases). CDR1 is ENHRY and CDR2 is SYGVKD in the germline V gene. Trimming left V 7 bases short and J 2 bases short, with 12 bases between. This CDR3 region has 13 residues. The CDR3 nucleotides are TGTGCCATCACTAGCGACCAAGCCTACGAGCAGTACTTC. Translated: CAITSDQAYEQYF.

This sequence joins TRBV9 and TRBJ2-1; 8 positions agree with TRBD2. The CDR3 contains 15 residues. CDR1 and CDR2 (germline): SGDLS, YYNGEE. V shed 3 bases and J 2 bases; nucleotides not matched to a gene: 4. CDR3 loop: CASSGPGLAYNEQFF. Here the CDR3 DNA reads TGTGCCAGCAGCGGACCGGGACTAGCCTACAATGAGCAGTTCTTC.

This clonotype has ten or more counts. V is TRBV7-9 and J is TRBJ2-5; 7 nucleotides match TRBD1. The CDR3 spans 16 residues. J was trimmed by 4 bases and V by 5 bases; bases with no gene match: 13. The germline V gene encodes CDR1 SEHNR and CDR2 FQNEAQ (reference sequence). The CDR3 loop reads CASSIGTVRLRETQYF. For the CDR3, the DNA is TGTGCCAGCAGCATTGGGACAGTGAGGTTGAGAGAGACCCAGTACTTC.

In this sample, this clonotype turned up many times. The V and J genes are TRBV4-2 and TRBJ2-1; 14 positions match TRBD2. This CDR3 has 18 residues. The V segment lost 0 bases and the J segment 2 bases; nucleotides outside the gene matches: 3. Germline loops: CDR1 LGHNA, CDR2 YNFKEQ. The chain's CDR3 is CASSQDLGLAGAYNEQFF. CDR3 bases: TGTGCCAGCAGCCAAGACCTGGGACTAGCGGGAGCCTACAATGAGCAGTTCTTC.

This clonotype was seen a handful of times. The DNA of the CDR3 is TGTGCCAGCAGCGTAGCCGGGGGAGGTAGCTATGGCTACACCTTC. Its protein product is CASSVAGGGSYGYTF. This rearrangement joins TRBV9 to TRBJ1-2; D may be TRBD1 (5 bases). The CDR3 consists of 15 residues. Between the trimmed V and J ends, which lost 0 bases and 4 bases, there was a span of 13 bases. From germline, CDR1 is SGDLS and CDR2 YYNGEE.

There are a few counts of this clonotype. This chain links TRBV10-3 with TRBJ2-7; D not resolved. CDR1 is ENHRY and CDR2 is SYGVKD in the germline V gene. The CDR3 has 14 amino acids. V was clipped by 2 bases and J by 2 bases, with 10 bases between them. The CDR3 is CAISEPPETYEQYF. CDR3 coding DNA: TGTGCCATCAGTGAGCCCCCTGAGACCTACGAGCAGTACTTC.

In this sample, this clonotype turned up many times. The rearrangement uses TRBV3-1 and TRBJ2-7; a weak D match, TRBD1 (6 bases). Germline V CDR1 and CDR2: LGHDT, YNNKEL (reference sequence). The CDR3 contains 15 residues. Trimming left V 10 bases short and J 0 bases short, with 19 bases between. The CDR3 loop reads CATRGGQGHSYEQYF. CDR3 DNA: TGTGCCACCCGAGGCGGGCAGGGGCACTCCTACGAGCAGTACTTC.

The V gene is TRBV7-9, the J gene TRBJ2-7; 9 bases are shared with TRBD2. Germline CDR1 SEHNR, CDR2 FQNEAQ (reference sequence). V lost 4 bases, J lost 1 base, and 11 bases stayed unmatched. The CDR3 totals 17 residues. The CDR3 loop is CASSSTRGGRESYEQYF. The CDR3 DNA follows: TGTGCCAGCAGCTCCACTAGGGGCGGGAGGGAATCCTACGAGCAGTACTTC.

This clonotype was recorded many times. The genes are TRBV3-1 and TRBJ1-1; D gene unclear. The CDR3 is 15 amino acids. Germline CDR1 reads LGHDT; CDR2 reads YNNKEL (reference sequence). The V end was cut by 3 bases, the J end by 0 bases, with 11 bases between. CDR3 residues: CASSHRGRVNTEAFF. The CDR3 nucleotides read TGTGCCAGCAGCCACCGCGGGAGGGTGAACACTGAAGCTTTCTTT.

Regarding this clonotype: This may be a read error: a much more frequent sequence differs by one nucleotide. The conserved phenylalanine or tryptophan normally closing the CDR3 is absent here, so this likely arose from a read error. The J gene is TRBJ1-6, the V gene TRBV2; maybe TRBD1 (6 bases). In germline, CDR1 is SNHLY, CDR2 FYNNEI. There are 16 residues in the CDR3. V was pared by 5 bases and J by 5 bases, with 16 bases between. The CDR3 is CASSRDGGANNSPLHS. The CDR3 bases are TGTGCCAGCAGTCGGGACGGGGGCGCGAATAATTCACCCCTCCACTCT.

This clonotype was observed a handful of times. This CDR3 is CASSLEASGSFYNEQFF. CDR3 bases: TGCGCCAGCAGCTTGGAGGCTAGCGGGAGTTTCTACAATGAGCAGTTCTTC. V usage is TRBV5-1 and J usage is TRBJ2-1, with TRBD2 matching over 10 bases. Germline V CDR1 and CDR2: SGHRS, YFSETQ. CDR3 length: 17 amino acids. With V trimmed by 0 bases and J by 3 bases, 6 bases remained unmatched.

To note about this clonotype: With a much larger clone just one base away, this may be a read error. This chain links TRBV3-1 with TRBJ2-7; D unclear. Germline values: CDR1 LGHDT, CDR2 YNNKEL (reference sequence). The length of the CDR3 is 15 residues. The CDR3 is CASSQSPRNSDEQYF. The CDR3, as DNA: TGTGCCAGCAGCCAATCCCCGAGAAACTCCGACGAGCAGTACTTC.

The J gene is TRBJ1-5, the V gene TRBV4-1; a weak D match, TRBD1 (6 bases). CDR3 length: 17 residues. V shed 0 bases and J shed 1 base, with 13 bases lying between them. Germline V gene sequence: CDR1 MGHRA, CDR2 YSYEKL. CDR3 nucleotides: TGCGCCAGCAGCCAAGATGGGACATTTTTGAGCAATCAGCCCCAGCATTTT. It encodes CASSQDGTFLSNQPQHF.

The sample holds many counts of this clonotype. The rearrangement uses TRBV2 and TRBJ2-1; 10 nucleotides agree with TRBD2. Germline V gives CDR1 SNHLY, CDR2 FYNNEI. The CDR3 spans 14 residues. Trimming removed 4 bases from V and 6 bases from J; junction bases left unmatched: 3. CDR3: CASSATSGANEQFF. Here the CDR3 DNA reads TGTGCCAGCAGTGCAACTAGCGGGGCCAATGAGCAGTTCTTC.

Concerning this clonotype itself: With a much larger clone just one base away, this may be a read error. The chain carries TRBV20-1 and TRBJ1-2; a weak D match, TRBD1 (5 bases). Per the germline V gene, CDR1 is DFQATT and CDR2 is SNEGSKA (reference sequence). This CDR3 comprises 13 residues. CDR3 loop: CSARPRDRYGYAF. CDR3 nucleotide sequence: TGCAGTGCTAGGCCCAGAGACAGATATGGCTACGCCTTC.

This clonotype was seen more than once but under ten times. The gene calls are TRBV19 and TRBJ2-6; D ambiguous. CDR1 and CDR2 (germline): LNHDA, SQIVND (reference sequence). V was shortened by 3 bases and J by 1 base, with 7 bases between the two germline ends. The CDR3 has 15 amino acids. Written as DNA, the CDR3 is TGTGCCAGTAGTATGATTCAATCTGGGGCCAACGTCCTGACTTTC. Translated, it gives CASSMIQSGANVLTF.

This clonotype was seen at least ten times. The chain joins TRBV27 to TRBJ2-7; D possibly corresponds to TRBD2 (6 bases). CDR1 and CDR2 (germline): MNHEY, SMNVEV (reference sequence). The CDR3 length is 15 residues. Trimming left V 4 bases short and J 2 bases short, with 15 bases between. CDR3 DNA sequence: TGTGCCAGCAGTTCAAGGTCTAGCGCAACCTACGAGCAGTACTTC. Residues: CASSSRSSATYEQYF.

This clonotype has a count of ten or more. J is TRBJ2-2 and V is TRBV7-2; no clear D. The CDR3 sequence is 13 residues long. Trimming removed 4 bases from V and 6 bases from J, with 9 bases in between. Germline CDR1 and CDR2: SGHTA and FQGNSA. For the CDR3, the DNA is TGTGCCAGCAGCTCTACTCTCCCCGGGGAGCTGTTTTTT. This gives the protein CASSSTLPGELFF.

This clonotype has ten or more counts. The chain couples TRBV13 to TRBJ2-1; 7 bases map to TRBD1. There are 15 residues in the CDR3. The V and J ends lost 8 bases and 1 base, in that order; junction bases with no gene match: 8. Per the germline V gene, CDR1 is PRHDT and CDR2 is FYEKMQ (reference sequence). The CDR3 DNA is TGTGCCAGCGGGACCGGGACAGAATCCTACAATGAGCAGTTCTTC. This encodes CASGTGTESYNEQFF.